The present T cell receptor beta chain was sequenced within a study of T cell repertoires in cytomegalovirus infection. Study in general: Signatures in public TCR beta sequences pointed to both CMV infection and matching HLA type.

TCRdb redid the calling of the reads with MiXCR, one entry per CDR3 protein. The sample has roughly 500,000 distinct CDR3 sequences; about 15% are singletons. Whole-study results and caveats: There were HLA-C-restricted CMV-specific TCR beta clonotypes dominating the ex vivo response. Frequencies of public TCR beta families were cumulated, and this identified carriers of CMV plus the relevant HLA.

This clonotype has more than one count but fewer than ten. Its specificity is unknown. The CDR3 totals 18 residues. With V trimmed by 5 bases and J by 1 base, 11 bases remained unmatched. CDR1 and CDR2 (germline): DFQATT, SNEGSKA (reference sequence). This chain uses TRBV20-1 with TRBJ2-6, with 10 nucleotides matching TRBD1. Specimen: CD8+ T cells from PBMCs. This sequence originates from a human donor in good health (CMV status not recorded). Some clones in this sample may be carry-over from other donors' samples. CDR3: CSAGRWDRGGSGANVLTF. In nucleotides, the CDR3 is TGCAGTGCTGGTAGATGGGACAGGGGAGGGTCTGGGGCCAACGTCCTGACTTTC.